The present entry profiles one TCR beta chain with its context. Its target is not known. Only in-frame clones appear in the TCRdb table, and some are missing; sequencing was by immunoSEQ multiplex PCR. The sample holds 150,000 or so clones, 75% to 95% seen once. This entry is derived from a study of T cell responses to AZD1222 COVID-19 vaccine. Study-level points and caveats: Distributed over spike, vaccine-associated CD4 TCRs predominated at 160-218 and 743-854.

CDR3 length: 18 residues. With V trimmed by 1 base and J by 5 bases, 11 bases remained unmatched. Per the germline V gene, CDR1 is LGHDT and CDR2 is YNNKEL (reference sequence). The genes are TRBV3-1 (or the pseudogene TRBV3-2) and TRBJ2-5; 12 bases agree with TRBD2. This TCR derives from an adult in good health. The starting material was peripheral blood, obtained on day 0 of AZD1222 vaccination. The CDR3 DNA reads TGTGCCAGCAGCCAAGCACTAGCGGGGGGTTTCCGTGCGGAGACCCAGTACTTC. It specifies CASSQALAGGFRAETQYF.